These T cell receptor beta chains were read from a single sample in a study of blood T cells in healthy people across ages. MiXCR, run by TCRdb on the 5' RACE reads, gives a single entry per CDR3 protein. The table includes about 1,400,000 distinct CDR3 sequences, roughly 59% detected once. Sequencing input: blood. The receptors here all came from a man younger than 30 in good health. Both conserved end residues are part of each CDR3. The D gene is left open where the match is weak. Size is stated for part of the rows, as once, few or many counts, or as a class when the clone is expanded.

>NA|TRBJ1-1|TRBV6-5|NA
CASSYALNTEAFF
TGTGCCAGCAGTTACGCGCTGAACACTGAAGCTTTCTTT
>NA|TRBJ2-7|TRBV28|TRBD1
CASRRQGAYEQYF
TGTGCCAGCAGACGACAGGGGGCTTACGAGCAGTACTTC
>NA|TRBJ2-1|TRBV7-9|TRBD1
CASNDRQGNEQFF
TGTGCCAGCAACGATCGACAGGGTAATGAGCAGTTCTTC
>few|TRBJ2-5|TRBV20-1|NA
CSATGFRETQYF
TGCAGTGCTACAGGGTTCCGGGAGACCCAGTACTTC
>NA|TRBJ2-5|TRBV7-7|NA
CASSQEGGRAETQYF
TGTGCTAGCAGCCAGGAGGGGGGGCGCGCTGAGACCCAGTACTTC
>few|TRBJ2-7|TRBV27|TRBD2
CASSTTSGQYYEQYF
TGTGCCAGCAGTACGACTAGCGGGCAATACTACGAGCAGTACTTC
>NA|TRBJ2-2|TRBV7-9|TRBD1
CASSFGQGMELFF
TGTGCCAGCAGCTTTGGACAGGGGATGGAGCTGTTTTTT
>few|TRBJ1-2|TRBV12-3/TRBV12-4|NA
CASSTRREVYGYTF
TGTGCCAGCAGCACTAGACGGGAGGTCTATGGCTACACCTTC
>NA|TRBJ2-7|TRBV5-5|NA
CASSLVGGRYEQYF
TGTGCCAGCAGCTTGGTCGGGGGACGCTACGAGCAGTACTTC
>NA|TRBJ2-5|TRBV20-1|NA
CSARDPWNGETQYF
TGCAGTGCTAGAGATCCCTGGAACGGGGAGACCCAGTACTTC
>NA|TRBJ1-3|TRBV12-3/TRBV12-4|NA
CATQLGVGNTIYF
TGTGCCACCCAGCTGGGAGTTGGAAACACCATATATTTT
>NA|TRBJ2-2|TRBV28|TRBD1
CASTLLDRVNTGELFF
TGTGCCAGCACCCTCTTGGACAGGGTAAACACCGGGGAGCTGTTTTTT
>few|TRBJ2-7|TRBV4-1|NA
CASSQVPGRYPYEQYF
TGCGCCAGCAGCCAAGTCCCGGGACGGTACCCCTACGAGCAGTACTTC
>NA|TRBJ2-7|TRBV20-1|TRBD1
CSAYPGTGDRVLGERYF
TGCAGTGCTTACCCGGGAACAGGGGATCGGGTCCTTGGGGAGCGGTACTTC
>NA|TRBJ2-1|TRBV5-8|NA
CASSLGSQGSSYNEQFF
TGTGCCAGCAGCTTGGGGAGTCAGGGGTCCTCCTACAATGAGCAGTTCTTC
>NA|TRBJ2-6|TRBV25-1|TRBD1
CASRETGSHSGANVLTF
TGTGCCAGCAGAGAGACAGGGTCCCACTCTGGGGCCAACGTCCTGACTTTC
>NA|TRBJ2-7|TRBV19|TRBD1
CASSIRVSTGVYEQYF
TGTGCCAGTAGTATCCGAGTGAGTACAGGGGTCTACGAGCAGTACTTC
>few|TRBJ2-2|TRBV27|TRBD2
CASSFRLAIAGELFF
TGTGCCAGCAGTTTCCGACTAGCGATCGCCGGGGAGCTGTTTTTT
>NA|TRBJ2-5|TRBV6-2/TRBV6-3|NA
CASSYSVLMQETQYF
TGTGCCAGCAGTTACTCAGTTTTGATGCAAGAGACCCAGTACTTC
>NA|TRBJ2-3|TRBV7-2|TRBD2
CASRLIAGTDTQYF
TGTGCCAGCAGACTCATAGCGGGGACAGATACGCAGTATTTT
>NA|TRBJ1-4|TRBV29-1|TRBD1
CSVPGQSNEKLFF
TGCAGCGTCCCGGGACAGTCAAATGAAAAACTGTTTTTT
>NA|TRBJ2-1|TRBV5-1|NA
CASSLEGATKYNEQFF
TGCGCCAGCAGCTTGGAGGGCGCGACTAAATACAATGAGCAGTTCTTC